This T cell receptor (beta chain) was sequenced for a study of CD8 T cells in Susac syndrome. Broader study findings: Susac CD8+ cells expanded clonally the most in TEMRA cells and in active patients. The authors found around 15 Susac-specific public clones in total CD8+ repertoires and a few in CD8+ TEMRA repertoires.

cDNA came from around 0.54 to 1 ug RNA primed by random hexamers. TCRdb re-analysed the immunoSEQ multiplex PCR reads in MiXCR, keeping a single row per CDR3 protein. The sample has 84,000 or so distinct CDR3 sequences, about 96% seen once; the top ten hold about 0.41%. TEMRA cells were FACS-enriched and CD8+ and CD4+ T cells negatively isolated. Notes on this clonotype: Its target is not known.

V lost 1 base and J lost 3; bases outside the gene matches: 4. CDR3 length: 15 residues. Germline CDR1 is SGHDT and CDR2 is YYEEEE. Sequencing was performed on CD8+ T cells from PBMCs. The rearrangement uses TRBV5-6 and TRBJ2-7; 10 positions match TRBD2. This TCR was sampled from a human donor with Susac syndrome. Here the CDR3 DNA reads TGTGCCAGCAGCTTGAGCCTAGCGGGGGACTACGAGCAGTACTTC. Its protein is CASSLSLAGDYEQYF.